Below, one TCR beta chain is given with its context. Its antigen remains unknown. These data are taken from a study of cytomegalovirus exposure and HLA in healthy donors. Whole-study context: Out of about 190 million T cells, an earlier analysis found about 100 million unique TCR beta sequences in total.

These donors, healthy bone marrow donors, were studied. Whole-study results and caveats: Diagnosis of cytomegalovirus status made by the classifier reportedly showed high specificity and sensitivity. Apart from CMV serostatus, no immune exposure information was available.

The length of the CDR3 is 13 residues. Germline CDR1 is SNHLY and CDR2 is FYNNEI. The V and J ends lost 11 bases and 6 bases, in that order; junction bases with no gene match: 8. PCR involved 60 Vbeta and 13 Jbeta primers. Clones were sequenced by immunoSEQ multiplex PCR, and TCRdb holds only the in-frame ones, with some missing. The sample lists under 200,000 clones, around 84% occurring once. V gene TRBV2 combines with J gene TRBJ2-1, with 9 bases that match TRBD1. The clonotype comes from a woman younger than 30 in good health and CMV-seronegative. Sequencing input: PBMCs. CDR3 region: CAVPGQGCNEQFF. The CDR3 nucleotides are TGTGCCGTACCGGGACAGGGCTGCAATGAGCAGTTCTTC.